This T cell receptor (beta chain) was identified in a study of T cells after yellow fever vaccination. The CDR3 is made up of 13 amino acids. Trimming removed 6 bases from V and 5 bases from J; junction bases left unmatched: 6. The germline V gene has CDR1 MNHNS and CDR2 SASEGT. A 5'RACE template-switching step, the method used to make TCR cDNA, added a universal primer site and UMIs. TCRdb itself ran the 5' RACE reads through MiXCR, one entry per CDR3 protein. The table includes 140,000 to 150,000 distinct CDR3 sequences, under 8% detected once. This clonotype came up many times. Its antigen is still unknown. Regarding the study as a whole: The secondary response showed a weaker magnitude and a faster peak, day 5 versus 15. Boosting was followed by the reappearance of most primary-vaccination clones (around 96% CD4, 85% to 90% CD8). Although most clonotypes did not, a small share appeared in both CD4 and CD8 compartments.

The chain combines TRBV6-1 with TRBJ2-7; 8 bases are shared with TRBD1. This TCR was sampled from a man aged 25-45 years who received the YFV17D yellow fever vaccine. This sample comprised CD4+ T cells sorted from PBMCs, obtained 10 days after the yellow fever booster vaccination. The CDR3 reads CASRGTGRHEQYF. The CDR3 DNA follows: TGTGCCAGCAGGGGGACAGGTCGGCACGAGCAGTACTTC.